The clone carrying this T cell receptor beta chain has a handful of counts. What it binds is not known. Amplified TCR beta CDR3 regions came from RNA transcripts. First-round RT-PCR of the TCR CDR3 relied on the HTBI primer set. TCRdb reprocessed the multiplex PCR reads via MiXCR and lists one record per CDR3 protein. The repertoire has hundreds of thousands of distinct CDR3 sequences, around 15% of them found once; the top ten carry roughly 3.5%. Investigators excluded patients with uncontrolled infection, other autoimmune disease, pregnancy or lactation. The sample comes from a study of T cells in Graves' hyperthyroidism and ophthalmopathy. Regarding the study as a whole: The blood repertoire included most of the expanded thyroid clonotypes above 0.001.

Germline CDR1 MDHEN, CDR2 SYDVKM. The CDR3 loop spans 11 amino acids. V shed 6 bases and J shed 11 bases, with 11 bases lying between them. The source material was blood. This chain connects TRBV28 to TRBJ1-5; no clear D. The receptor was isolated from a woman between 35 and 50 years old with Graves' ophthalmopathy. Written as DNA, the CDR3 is TGTGCCAGCAGGGAAGGGCAAGCCCAGCATTTT. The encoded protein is CASREGQAQHF.